Listed below are T cell receptor beta chains from one sample, sequenced in a study of blood T cell repertoires in COVID-19. The repertoire was sequenced with immunoSEQ multiplex PCR; TCRdb's copy has only in-frame clones and lacks some. The sample includes roughly 500,000 clones, 70% to 90% of them seen just once. Material: peripheral blood. Receptor source: a human donor in a cohort sampled during active COVID-19. The CDR3 runs from the conserved cysteine through the conserved F or W. The order of the fields is CDR3 DNA, CDR3 protein, D gene, clone size, J gene, V gene. A D gene is named only where the DNA matches it firmly. Not every row has a clone size; where given, it reads once, few, many or a size class.

CDR3 DNA: TGTGCCAGCAGTAACGCCGACAGGGCTTTCTACGAGCAGTACTTC; CDR3 protein: CASSNADRAFYEQYF; D gene: TRBD1; clone size: .; J gene: TRBJ2-7; V gene: TRBV6-2/TRBV6-3
CDR3 DNA: TGTGCCAGCAGCCCCAGACAAGGCGGGGGCTACACCTTC; CDR3 protein: CASSPRQGGGYTF; D gene: .; clone size: .; J gene: TRBJ1-2; V gene: TRBV7-3
CDR3 DNA: TGTGCCAGCTCCCCACGCCAGGGGGCCTTCGTGAACACCATATATTTT; CDR3 protein: CASSPRQGAFVNTIYF; D gene: TRBD1; clone size: once; J gene: TRBJ1-3; V gene: TRBV18
CDR3 DNA: TGCGCCAGCAGCGAGACTAGCGGAAGCACAGATACGCAGTATTTT; CDR3 protein: CASSETSGSTDTQYF; D gene: TRBD2; clone size: once; J gene: TRBJ2-3; V gene: TRBV5-1
CDR3 DNA: TGTGCCAGTAGTACCGGGACTAGCGGGAAAACAGATACGCAGTATTTT; CDR3 protein: CASSTGTSGKTDTQYF; D gene: TRBD2; clone size: .; J gene: TRBJ2-3; V gene: TRBV19
CDR3 DNA: TGCGCCAGCAGTTTACAGGGGTACGAGGCTAATGAAAAACTGTTTTTT; CDR3 protein: CASSLQGYEANEKLFF; D gene: TRBD1; clone size: .; J gene: TRBJ1-4; V gene: TRBV23-1
CDR3 DNA: TGTGCCAGCAGCCTCTGGACAGGGGGCTCTGATGGGGCCAACGTCCTGACTTTC; CDR3 protein: CASSLWTGGSDGANVLTF; D gene: TRBD1; clone size: .; J gene: TRBJ2-6; V gene: TRBV3-1/TRBV3-2
CDR3 DNA: TGTGCCAGCAGCTTCAACCCGGGACTAGCGGGAGGCTTTACGCAGTATTTT; CDR3 protein: CASSFNPGLAGGFTQYF; D gene: TRBD2; clone size: .; J gene: TRBJ2-3; V gene: TRBV13
CDR3 DNA: TGTGCCAGCAGCCCAAGGACTAGCGAGACCCAGTACTTC; CDR3 protein: CASSPRTSETQYF; D gene: TRBD2; clone size: .; J gene: TRBJ2-5; V gene: TRBV7-9
CDR3 DNA: TGTGCCATCAGGCCCCCTGAGGGGGTGAGAGCTAACTATGGCTACACCTTC; CDR3 protein: CAIRPPEGVRANYGYTF; D gene: .; clone size: .; J gene: TRBJ1-2; V gene: TRBV10-3
CDR3 DNA: TGCGCCAGCAGCTTGGATCCGGTCAACACCGGGGAGCTGTTTTTT; CDR3 protein: CASSLDPVNTGELFF; D gene: .; clone size: .; J gene: TRBJ2-2; V gene: TRBV5-1
CDR3 DNA: TGTGCCAGCTCACCACCAGGTAGCGGGAGGGCGACTGAGACCCAGTACTTC; CDR3 protein: CASSPPGSGRATETQYF; D gene: TRBD2; clone size: .; J gene: TRBJ2-5; V gene: TRBV18
CDR3 DNA: TGTGCCAGCAGCTTGAGACAGGGAAGTGCTTACTTC; CDR3 protein: CASSLRQGSAYF; D gene: TRBD1; clone size: .; J gene: TRBJ2-5; V gene: TRBV7-6
CDR3 DNA: TGTGCCAGCAGTTTACGTAGCGGGCGCGCCCCGAACTCCTACAATGAGCAGTTCTTC; CDR3 protein: CASSLRSGRAPNSYNEQFF; D gene: TRBD2; clone size: .; J gene: TRBJ2-1; V gene: TRBV6-2/TRBV6-3
CDR3 DNA: TGTGCCTGGAAACAGACAGGGATAGAGCAGTTCTTC; CDR3 protein: CAWKQTGIEQFF; D gene: TRBD1; clone size: once; J gene: TRBJ2-1; V gene: TRBV30